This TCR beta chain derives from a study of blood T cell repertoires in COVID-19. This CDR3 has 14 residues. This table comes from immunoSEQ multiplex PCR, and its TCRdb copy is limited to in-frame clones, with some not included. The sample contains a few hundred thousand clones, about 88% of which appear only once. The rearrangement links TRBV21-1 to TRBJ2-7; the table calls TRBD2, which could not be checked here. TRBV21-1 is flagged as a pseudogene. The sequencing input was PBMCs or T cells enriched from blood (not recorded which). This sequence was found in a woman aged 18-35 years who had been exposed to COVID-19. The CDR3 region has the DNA TGTGCCAGCAGCAGTCTCTTCGCGTCCTACGAGCAGTACTTC. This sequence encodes CASSSLFASYEQYF.